This TCR beta chain comes out of a study of T-cell memory formation after mild COVID-19 (TCRdb year 2021). Describing the broader study: TCR sequence clusters from the two donors were found to be largely donor specific. T-cell clones expanding and contracting after mild COVID-19 in two donors were tracked by longitudinal TCRalpha and TCRbeta repertoire sequencing. The cohort was made up of two young adult volunteers, one female and one male, who were previously healthy. Overall study results and their limits: From day 15 to 85, contracting clones showed balanced CD4/CD8 phenotypes, whereas a second wave of clones that expanded from day 15 to 37 leaned towards CD4+. SARS-CoV-2 specificity was not confirmed for the second-wave clones peaking on day 37. Contracting CD4+ clones were found mainly in CM and EM memory subsets, while CD8+ clones were enriched in EMRA. The study covered only two mild cases, and larger cohorts including severe cases with pre-infection samples were considered necessary. The detection of some responding clones in pre-infection memory suggests that pre-existing cross-reactive memory T cells joined the SARS-CoV-2 response.

Of note for this clonotype: No cognate antigen has been identified for it. Qualities for individual bases were not recorded, and no much larger clone is one base off.

The CDR3 sequence holds 14 residues, the cysteine and phenylalanine included. CDR3 DNA is the only sequence kept; it has 42 bases, read in frame from the first base. V is reduced by 6 bases and J by 2 bases, leaving a spacing of 11 bases between them. CDR1 is given as SQVTM and CDR2 as ANQGSEA, both from the germline V gene. Ficoll-Paque density gradient centrifugation was used to isolate PBMCs. Instrument used: Illumina NovaSeq 6000. TCRalpha and TCRbeta cDNA libraries were built by 5'RACE with constant-segment primers, adding sample barcodes and unique molecular identifiers. RNA was extracted from every sample with Trizol reagent. Libraries were amplified in two PCR steps, with a second sample barcode and Illumina TruSeq adapters added in the second step. Sequencing of libraries was performed on an Illumina NovaSeq with 2 x 150 bp paired-end reads. From the authors' description of their analysis: With migec v1.2.7, reads were demultiplexed and then collapsed into UMI-guided consensus sequences. With mixcr v2.1.11, UMI consensuses were aligned to TRA and TRB V and J templates and assembled into clonotypes. A clonotype was counted as expanded or contracted only if both edgeR and NoisET called the change significant, with noise models trained on biological replicates. For edgeR calls, a false discovery rate-adjusted p below 0.01 and a log2 fold-change threshold of 1 were applied. As an exploratory analysis of dynamics, max-normalized trajectories of the 1000 most abundant clonotypes were examined by PCA with hierarchical clustering. The CD4 or CD8 phenotype of responding clones was assigned using the separately sequenced CD4+ and CD8+ repertoires. TCRdb reprocessed the public reads (quality trimming at Q25 with fastp, clone calling with MiXCR) and kept in-frame beta chains. Each entry is one CDR3 protein sequence, shown with its most common DNA and genes. These V and J calls rely on TCRdb rather than the paper's analysis. The sample yields about 350,000 distinct CDR3 sequences; about 13% were counted once. The ten largest account for 22% of the sample.

This TCR was recovered from a man between 18 and 35 years old who had mild COVID-19 (a few samples of this study predate the infection). The sample titles of this study are shuffled in the database, so cell type and time point are left out; the donor was told from shared clones. The sequence joins TRBV29-1 to TRBJ2-6, with the identity of the D gene unclear. Sequences were obtained from PBMCs or a T cell subset sorted from them (not recorded which). Read as DNA, the sequence is TGCAGCGTGTACGACCGGGCTGGGGCCAACGTCCTGACTTTC. Translated, this is CSVYDRAGANVLTF.